The next 23 T cell receptor beta chains were all read from a single sample in a study of blood T cells in healthy people across ages. Together with a sample-barcoded 5' primer, a J-beta primer mix was included in a second PCR lasting about 6 to 12 cycles. Each CDR3 protein is one row after TCRdb ran MiXCR on the 5' RACE reads. The sample comprises over 750,000 distinct CDR3 sequences, around a quarter of which are singletons, and 9.4% rests with the top ten. These data also featured in a second study, about T cells of mothers and their children.

The sequencing input was blood. These receptor sequences come from a boy between 5 and 17 years old in good health.

This clonotype was seen a few times. The gene calls are TRBV7-2 and TRBJ2-5; the D gene is possibly TRBD1 (5 bases). CDR1 and CDR2 (germline): SGHTA, FQGNSA. V shed 3 bases and J shed 0 bases, with 17 bases lying between them. The CDR3 has 17 amino acids. For the CDR3, the DNA is TGTGCCAGCAGCTTTAGGGGAATTGCGGCTGACCAAGAGACCCAGTACTTC. This encodes CASSFRGIAADQETQYF.

Only a few counts were recorded for this clonotype. V and J are TRBV27 and TRBJ2-7, with a possible D match to TRBD1 (5 bases). Deletions cut 7 bases from V and 3 bases from J, with 16 bases between. Germline CDR1 reads MNHEY; CDR2 reads SMNVEV (reference sequence). The CDR3 has 14 amino acids. CDR3 in amino acids: CASKVMTANYEQYF. In DNA form, the CDR3 reads TGTGCCAGCAAGGTTATGACAGCTAACTACGAGCAGTACTTC.

The chain links TRBV9 to TRBJ2-5, with D unresolved. Trimming pared 7 bases from V and 1 base from J, leaving 17 bases between. Germline V lookup: CDR1 SGDLS, CDR2 YYNGEE. The CDR3 is 15 residues long. The CDR3 region is CASEAGSSAQETQYF. The CDR3 DNA is TGTGCCAGCGAGGCAGGCTCGAGTGCCCAAGAGACCCAGTACTTC.

This clonotype occurred a few times. This sequence joins TRBV29-1 and TRBJ1-1; D may be TRBD1 (5 bases). Germline values: CDR1 SQVTM, CDR2 ANQGSEA. There are 14 residues in the CDR3. V lost 7 bases and J lost 0, with 15 bases in between. CDR3 protein: CSAARDGLNTEAFF. CDR3 coding DNA: TGCAGCGCCGCAAGGGACGGCCTGAACACTGAAGCTTTCTTT.

Details on this clonotype: A read error may produce the germline difference seen at one junction end. The chain links TRBV20-1 to TRBJ1-1; no clear D gene. Germline V gene lookup returns CDR1 DFQATT and CDR2 SNEGSKA (reference sequence). This CDR3 has 15 residues. This CDR3 is CSARDVSVIDTEAFF. In DNA, the CDR3 is TGCAGTGCGAGAGATGTTTCGGTTATAGACACTGAAGCTTTCTTT.

This clonotype has a handful of counts. This chain joins TRBV24-1 and TRBJ2-1; 10 nucleotides agree with TRBD1. The end of the DNA fits TRBJ2-7 better, so the J call may be wrong. This CDR3 comprises 15 residues. Germline V lookup: CDR1 KGHDR, CDR2 SFDVKD. CDR3 in amino acids: CATGEPGQGSNEQYF. The CDR3 DNA reads TGTGCCACAGGGGAGCCGGGACAGGGGTCGAACGAGCAGTACTTC.

CDR3 protein: CASSQDPGPDTQYF. The CDR3 nucleotides are TGCGCCAGCAGCCAAGATCCGGGGCCAGATACGCAGTATTTT. The chain carries TRBV4-3 and TRBJ2-3; either TRBD1 or TRBD2 may supply D (5 bases each). The CDR3 runs to 14 residues. The V and J ends lost 0 bases and 4 bases respectively, with 8 bases between them. The V gene's germline CDR1 is LGHNA and CDR2 YSLEER.

This rearrangement joins TRBV4-2 to TRBJ1-4; D ambiguous. The CDR3 extends over 16 amino acids. Trimming pared 0 bases from V and 6 bases from J, leaving 14 bases between. Germline V lookup: CDR1 LGHNA, CDR2 YNFKEQ. This CDR3 is CASSQDGQKAYEKLFF. In nucleotides, the CDR3 is TGTGCCAGCAGCCAAGATGGGCAGAAAGCATATGAAAAACTGTTTTTT.

The chain combines TRBV5-5 with TRBJ1-6, with TRBD1 identical over 11 bases. The germline V gene encodes CDR1 SGHKS and CDR2 YYEKEE (reference sequence). The CDR3 is 16 amino acids. Trimming cost V 4 bases and J 7 bases; bases outside gene matches: 7. The DNA for the CDR3 is TGTGCCAGCAGCCCGCGGACAGGGGGCGGGAATTCACCCCTCCACTTT. It encodes CASSPRTGGGNSPLHF.

The chain couples TRBV20-1 to TRBJ1-1, with D possibly matching TRBD1 (5 bases). Germline CDR1 and CDR2: DFQATT and SNEGSKA (reference sequence). This CDR3 has 11 residues. The CDR3 DNA follows: TGCAGCGGGACCTTGAACACTGAAGCTTTCTTT. Translation: CSGTLNTEAFF.

This clonotype was observed a handful of times. The chain couples TRBV24-1 to TRBJ2-1; 7 nucleotides match TRBD2. Germline CDR1 is KGHDR and CDR2 is SFDVKD. V shed 3 bases, J shed 7 bases, and the junction held 11 bases outside the gene matches. This CDR3 region has 16 residues. CDR3 coding DNA: TGTGCCACCAGTGATGAGGGAGGGCCAGGTCGTAATGAGCAGTTCTTC. It is translated as CATSDEGGPGRNEQFF.

This clonotype was counted ten times or more. The V call is TRBV2, the J call TRBJ2-5; tentative D call: TRBD2 (5 bases). CDR3 size: 13 residues. V was trimmed by 3 bases and J by 3 bases, leaving 8 bases between them. CDR1 and CDR2 (germline): SNHLY, FYNNEI. CDR3 in DNA: TGTGCCAGCAGTGATCTAGCCAAAGAGACCCAGTACTTC. It translates to CASSDLAKETQYF.

The chain joins TRBV5-1 to TRBJ1-6; unclear D gene. From germline, CDR1 is SGHRS and CDR2 YFSETQ. V was shortened by 3 bases and J by 15 bases, with 10 bases between the two germline ends. The CDR3 covers 11 residues. The CDR3 DNA is TGCGCCAGCAGCTCCTCTGGGGTCCTCCACTTT. It is translated as CASSSSGVLHF.

A note on this clonotype: At one boundary the junction diverges from the germline segment, which might be a read error. This chain connects TRBV7-7 to TRBJ2-1; possibly TRBD2 for D (5 bases). This CDR3 contains 14 residues. The germline V gene has CDR1 SSHAT and CDR2 FNYEAQ (reference sequence). Written as DNA, the CDR3 is TGTGCTAGCAGCCCAACCACTAGTCTCGATGAGCAGTTCTTC. This gives the protein CASSPTTSLDEQFF. The complete variable domain, with remaining parts taken from reference TRBV7-7 and TRBJ2-1, reads GAGVSQSPRYKVTKRGQDVTLRCDPISSHATLYWYQQALGQGPEFLTYFNYEAQPDKSGLPSDRFSAERPEGSISTLTIQRTEQRDSAMYRCASSPTTSLDEQFFGPGTRLTVL.

The V call is TRBV7-9, the J call TRBJ2-2; 7 bases line up with TRBD1. Germline V gene lookup returns CDR1 SEHNR and CDR2 FQNEAQ (reference sequence). This CDR3 is built from 15 residues. Trimming removed 5 bases from V and 6 bases from J; junction bases left unmatched: 9. CDR3 loop: CASSPRDSLPGELFF. CDR3 bases: TGTGCCAGCAGCCCCAGGGACAGCCTCCCCGGGGAGCTGTTTTTT.

This clonotype was seen a few times. The genes are TRBV7-6 and TRBJ1-2, with 10 bases identical to TRBD1. The V and J ends lost 3 bases and 8 bases, in that order; junction bases with no gene match: 3. This CDR3 comprises 13 residues. Looked up from germline, CDR1 is SGHVS and CDR2 is FNYEAQ. CDR3 amino acids: CASSLTGGFGYTF. CDR3 in DNA: TGTGCCAGCAGCTTGACAGGGGGCTTCGGCTACACCTTC. The whole variable domain, remainder taken from reference TRBV7-6 and TRBJ1-2, is GAGVSQSPRYKVTKRGQDVALRCDPISGHVSLYWYRQALGQGPEFLTYFNYEAQQDKSGLPNDRFSAERPEGSISTLTIQRTEQRDSAMYRCASSLTGGFGYTFGSGTRLTVV.

Only a few counts were recorded for this clonotype. The DNA for the CDR3 is TGCAGTGCCCCCAGTCCCGGGACTAGCGGGAGGTGGTACGAGCAGTACTTC. This gives the protein CSAPSPGTSGRWYEQYF. This chain connects TRBV20-1 to TRBJ2-7; 15 bases align to TRBD2. Germline V gene lookup returns CDR1 DFQATT and CDR2 SNEGSKA (reference sequence). V was pared by 6 bases and J by 4 bases, with 13 bases of the junction left unmatched. The CDR3 has 17 residues.

The chain recombines TRBV9 with TRBJ1-4, with 7 bases identical to TRBD1. The CDR3 is 17 amino acids. V was clipped by 2 bases and J by 1 base; unmatched bases: 8. Germline CDR1 SGDLS, CDR2 YYNGEE. The CDR3 DNA follows: TGTGCCAGCAGCGTCTCCGTCTCAGGGGGAACTAATGAAAAACTGTTTTTT. It codes for CASSVSVSGGTNEKLFF.

This clonotype showed up just a few times. V usage is TRBV9 and J usage is TRBJ2-6, with D unresolved. The CDR3 extends over 14 amino acids. Germline lookup yields CDR1 SGDLS and CDR2 YYNGEE. Deletions cut 0 bases from V and 5 bases from J, with 6 bases between. The CDR3 DNA reads as TGTGCCAGCAGCGTAGAAGGCCGGGCCAACGTCCTGACTTTC. Its translation: CASSVEGRANVLTF.

This clonotype has more than one count but fewer than ten. The chain joins TRBV7-8 to TRBJ2-3, with 8 bases matching TRBD2. Germline V lookup: CDR1 SGHVS, CDR2 FQNEAQ. The CDR3 loop spans 17 amino acids. With 5 bases clipped from V and 1 base from J, the junction kept 11 bases outside the gene matches. CDR3 nucleotide sequence: TGTGCCAGCAGCCCCAGACCCTGGCGGGGGGGCACAGATACGCAGTATTTT. Protein sequence: CASSPRPWRGGTDTQYF. The full variable domain, completed using reference TRBV7-8 and TRBJ2-3, is GAGVSQSPRYKVAKRGQDVALRCDPISGHVSLFWYQQALGQGPEFLTYFQNEAQLDKSGLPSDRFFAERPEGSVSTLKIQRTQQEDSAVYLCASSPRPWRGGTDTQYFGPGTRLTVL.

CDR3 amino acids: CAREEDNEQFF. Written as DNA, the CDR3 is TGTGCCAGAGAAGAGGACAATGAGCAGTTCTTC. The J gene is TRBJ2-5, the V gene TRBV6-2 or TRBV6-3, with D hard to call. Matching the DNA end better, TRBJ2-1 makes the J call doubtful. The CDR3 has 11 residues. Germline CDR1 and CDR2: MNHEY and SVGEGT.

This chain connects TRBV7-3 to TRBJ2-1, with 7 bases lining up with TRBD2. The CDR3 is 16 amino acids. V was pared by 7 bases and J by 5 bases, with 14 bases of the junction left unmatched. Looked up from germline, CDR1 is SGHTA and CDR2 is FQGTGA. As DNA, the CDR3 is TGTGCCAGCATGCTCTTCGGGAGCGGGGCCGACAATGAGCAGTTCTTC. Its protein product is CASMLFGSGADNEQFF.

The table lists this clonotype with a few counts. This chain links TRBV7-2 with TRBJ2-5; 8 bases match TRBD2. Germline V gene sequence: CDR1 SGHTA, CDR2 FQGNSA. The CDR3 totals 15 residues. After removal of 1 base from V and 5 bases from J, the junction contained 6 bases not matched to a gene. In nucleotides, the CDR3 is TGTGCCAGCAGCTTAGGGGCGGGGGGTTGGGAGACCCAGTACTTC. Protein product: CASSLGAGGWETQYF.